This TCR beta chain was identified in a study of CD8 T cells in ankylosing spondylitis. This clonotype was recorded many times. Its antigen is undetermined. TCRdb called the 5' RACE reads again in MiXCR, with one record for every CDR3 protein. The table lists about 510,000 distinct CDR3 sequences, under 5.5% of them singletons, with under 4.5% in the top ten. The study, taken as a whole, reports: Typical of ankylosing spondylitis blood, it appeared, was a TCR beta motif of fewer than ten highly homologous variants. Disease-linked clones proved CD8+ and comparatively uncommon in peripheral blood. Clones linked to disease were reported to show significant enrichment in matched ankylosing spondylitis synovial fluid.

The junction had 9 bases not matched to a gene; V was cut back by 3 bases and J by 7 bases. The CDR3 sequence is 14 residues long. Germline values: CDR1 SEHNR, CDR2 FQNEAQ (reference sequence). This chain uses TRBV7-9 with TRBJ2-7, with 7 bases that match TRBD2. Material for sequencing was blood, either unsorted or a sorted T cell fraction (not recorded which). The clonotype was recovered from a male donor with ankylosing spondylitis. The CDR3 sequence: CASSFTGRGGEQYF. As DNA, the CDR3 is TGTGCCAGCAGCTTTACAGGCCGCGGGGGAGAGCAGTACTTC. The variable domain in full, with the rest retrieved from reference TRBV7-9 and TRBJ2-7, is DTGVSQNPRHKITKRGQNVTFRCDPISEHNRLYWYRQTLGQGPEFLTYFQNEAQLEKSRLLSDRFSAERPKGSFSTLEIQRTEQGDSAMYLCASSFTGRGGEQYFGPGTRLTVT.